This T cell receptor (beta chain) was sequenced for a study of T cells after yellow fever vaccination (dated by TCRdb to between 2018 and 2021). For the study in its entirety: Libraries from fractions with low cell numbers were prepared with the SMART-Seq v4 Ultra Low Input RNA kit. Blood samples were taken at several timepoints before and after primary and secondary immunization, and bulk PBMC replicates and cell subsets were isolated. To track T-cell clones before and after primary and booster YFV17D yellow fever vaccination, bulk TCR alpha and beta repertoires were sequenced longitudinally. Two healthy male donors made up the cohort, one aged 18 to 29 years and the other aged 30 to 39 years.

Sample treatment or condition, as interpreted from the label and publication: live attenuated yellow fever vaccine strain. PBMCs were isolated from peripheral blood using a standard Ficoll-Paque protocol. Dynabeads CD4 and CD8 positive selection kits were used to isolate CD4 and CD8 T-cell fractions. TriZol was used to extract RNA from bulk PBMCs, CD4 and CD8 fractions, and dextramer-positive and dextramer-negative fractions. Regarding this clonotype: Its antigen remains undetermined. No base quality information exists; no much larger clone differs at one position.

What the study reported, not specific to this receptor: Only a couple of donors were included in the study, so the extent to which the findings can be generalized is limited. After the booster, most clones that had expanded after primary vaccination were detected again (around 97% of CD4 and around 88% of CD8), suggesting broad maintenance of memory. Because abundant contaminating clonotypes from the bulk population could be contained in FACS-sorted repertoires, computational filtering was required. A small share of clonotypes occurred in both CD4 and CD8 compartments, likely arising from convergent recombination. The secondary T-cell response was weaker than the primary response but faster, peaking on day 5 instead of day 15.

The sequencer listed for this sample is Illumina NovaSeq 6000. TCR cDNA was synthesized by 5'RACE template switching, which introduced a universal primer site and unique molecular identifiers. cDNA synthesis was primed from both the TCR alpha and TCR beta constant segments. Library amplification used two PCR steps, and the second PCR step added sample barcodes and sequencing adapters. Libraries were sequenced on Illumina HiSeq 2500 (2x100 bp) or NovaSeq (2x150 bp). Concerning the study's data processing: MIGEC was used to demultiplex reads and collapse the reads into UMI consensus sequences, and MiXCR was used for V(D)J alignment. Using edgeR on replicate PBMC samples, clonotypes were called vaccine-responding if FDR was below 0.01 and the log2 fold change was above 5 up to day 15. Bulk clonotypes were assigned CD4 or CD8 identity according to which sequenced CD4 or CD8 repertoire held them at higher abundance. In-frame beta chains were kept once TCRdb had trimmed the public reads at Q25 with fastp and called clones with MiXCR. Identical CDR3 proteins give one entry, which carries the most common genes and DNA. TCRdb's processing, not the study's, gives the V and J calls here. This sample lists some 320,000 distinct CDR3 sequences; about 10% were detected once. In total, the top ten clones hold 3% to 3.5% of the sample.

Trimming leaves V shorter by 1 base and J shorter by 0 bases, with the junction holding 3 bases beyond the gene matches. Spanning cysteine to phenylalanine, the CDR3 consists of 15 amino acids. Left in the record is the CDR3 DNA by itself, 45 bases read in frame from the first base. CDR1 and CDR2 are read off the germline V gene (reference sequence) as DFQATT and SNEGSKA. In this chain, TRBV20-1 is recombined with TRBJ2-3; 8 central nucleotides agree with TRBD1. The sample here was CD4+ T cells sorted from PBMCs, taken 45 days after the yellow fever booster vaccination. The clonotype comes from a young man who received the YFV17D yellow fever vaccine. The nucleotides are TGCAGTGCTAGAGCCGACAGGGGAAGCACAGATACGCAGTATTTT. It codes for CSARADRGSTDTQYF.